One and the same sample provided the 9 T cell receptor beta chains below, sequenced in a study of blood T cell repertoires in COVID-19. TCRdb's copy holds only in-frame clones and misses some; the assay was immunoSEQ multiplex PCR. The table has about 440,000 clones, less than 95% seen once. Sequencing was carried out using PBMCs or T cells enriched from blood (not recorded which). Receptors were obtained from a man aged 18 to 29 who had recovered from COVID-19.

The V call is TRBV7-9, the J call TRBJ1-6, with 8 bases fitting TRBD1. The CDR3 consists of 17 residues. Germline V CDR1 and CDR2: SEHNR, FQNEAQ (reference sequence). J lost 8 bases, V lost 3 bases, and 12 bases had no gene match. Here the CDR3 reads CASSFFGQGLSDSPLHF. Here the CDR3 DNA reads TGTGCCAGCAGCTTTTTCGGACAGGGTTTATCTGATTCACCCCTCCACTTT.

The chain recombines TRBV19 with TRBJ1-4; 7 positions agree with TRBD1. V was pared by 5 bases and J by 7 bases, with 7 bases of the junction left unmatched. Germline V CDR1 and CDR2: LNHDA, SQIVND (reference sequence). The CDR3 is 14 residues long. The CDR3 DNA follows: TGTGCCAGTAGTTTCCGAGGGGGCGGTGAAAAACTGTTTTTT. Amino acid sequence: CASSFRGGGEKLFF.

The rearrangement uses TRBV7-3 and TRBJ2-2; 10 bases line up with TRBD2. V lost 5 bases, J lost 1 base, and 4 bases stayed unmatched. Looked up from germline, CDR1 is SGHTA and CDR2 is FQGTGA. There are 16 residues in the CDR3. CDR3 DNA sequence: TGTGCCAGCAGCCCCTTAGCGGGAGGGAACACCGGGGAGCTGTTTTTT. It specifies CASSPLAGGNTGELFF.

The chain couples TRBV18 to TRBJ1-2; 8 bases are shared with TRBD1. Germline V gene lookup returns CDR1 KGHSH and CDR2 LQKENI. The V gene end was trimmed by 3 bases and the J gene end by 2 bases; junction bases not matched to a gene: 8. CDR3 length equals 16 residues. DNA for the CDR3: TGTGCCAGCTCACCGCCCAGGGACAGGAACAACTATGGCTACACCTTC. It yields the protein CASSPPRDRNNYGYTF. Using reference TRBV18 and TRBJ1-2 for the parts outside the CDR3, the full variable domain is NAGVMQNPRHLVRRRGQEARLRCSPMKGHSHVYWYRQLPEEGLKFMVYLQKENIIDESGMPKERFSAEFPKEGPSILRIQQVVRGDSAAYFCASSPPRDRNNYGYTFGSGTRLTVV.

The chain uses TRBV19 and TRBJ2-3, with TRBD1 matching 7 bases. CDR3 length: 12 residues. Germline CDR1 reads LNHDA; CDR2 reads SQIVND (reference sequence). V dropped 8 bases and J dropped 4; count of bases not matched to a gene: 3. The CDR3 region is CASGDRPDTQYF. CDR3 nucleotide sequence: TGTGCCAGTGGGGACAGACCAGATACGCAGTATTTT.

With respect to this clone: In the same sample, other DNA sequences code for this CDR3. The genes are TRBV7-9 and TRBJ1-2, with 8 bases identical to TRBD1. Trimming removed 5 bases from V and 1 base from J; junction bases left unmatched: 3. Germline CDR1 is SEHNR and CDR2 is FQNEAQ (reference sequence). The CDR3 is made up of 14 amino acids. CDR3 sequence: CASSRGQGNYGYTF. The CDR3 bases are TGTGCCAGCAGCCGAGGACAGGGTAACTATGGCTACACCTTC. Drawing the rest from reference TRBV7-9 and TRBJ1-2, the complete variable domain is DTGVSQNPRHKITKRGQNVTFRCDPISEHNRLYWYRQTLGQGPEFLTYFQNEAQLEKSRLLSDRFSAERPKGSFSTLEIQRTEQGDSAMYLCASSRGQGNYGYTFGSGTRLTVV.

This sequence joins TRBV30 and TRBJ2-1; D is perhaps TRBD1 (5 bases). V lost 1 base, J lost 5 bases, and 9 bases lay in between. CDR3 length: 13 residues. The V gene's germline CDR1 is GTSNPN and CDR2 SVGIG (reference sequence). CDR3: CAWSEGWNNEQFF. DNA for the CDR3: TGTGCCTGGAGTGAGGGGTGGAACAATGAGCAGTTCTTC.

V gene TRBV29-1 combines with J gene TRBJ1-4; D not resolved. The germline V and J ends were trimmed by 3 bases and 6 bases, with 5 bases remaining between them. The CDR3 covers 11 residues. Per the germline V gene, CDR1 is SQVTM and CDR2 is ANQGSEA. CDR3 loop: CSVEYYEKLFF. In DNA, the CDR3 is TGCAGCGTTGAGTATTATGAAAAACTGTTTTTT.

This chain joins TRBV4-2 and TRBJ1-1; D unresolved. Trimming cost V 6 bases and J 5 bases, with 10 bases left between them. Germline V gene data show CDR1 as LGHNA and CDR2 as YNFKEQ. This CDR3 is built from 12 residues. CDR3 sequence reads: CASRGATTEAFF. The DNA of the CDR3 is TGTGCCAGCAGGGGCGCTACAACTGAAGCTTTCTTT.